This TCR beta chain comes out of a study of T cells after yellow fever vaccination. Study conclusions and caveats: There was a possibility that FACS-sorted repertoires contained abundant clonotypes contaminating from the bulk population.

This clonotype appeared a few times. The antigen is undetermined. This CDR3 has 18 amino acids. Between the trimmed V and J ends, which lost 2 bases and 3 bases, there was a span of 22 bases. TCRdb re-called the 5' RACE reads with MiXCR, one entry per CDR3 protein. The sample comprises a few hundred thousand distinct CDR3 sequences, roughly 10% of which are singletons, and around 18% rests with the top ten. V usage is TRBV12-3 or TRBV12-4 and J usage is TRBJ2-5, with D possibly matching TRBD1 (6 bases). The sequenced sample was PBMCs, obtained on the day of the first yellow fever vaccination. This sequence was found in a man younger than 35 who received the YFV17D yellow fever vaccine. The CDR3 DNA reads as TGTGCCAGCAGTTTACGAGCCCCCCTTTGGGGACAAAAAGAGACCCAGTACTTC. Encoded protein: CASSLRAPLWGQKETQYF.